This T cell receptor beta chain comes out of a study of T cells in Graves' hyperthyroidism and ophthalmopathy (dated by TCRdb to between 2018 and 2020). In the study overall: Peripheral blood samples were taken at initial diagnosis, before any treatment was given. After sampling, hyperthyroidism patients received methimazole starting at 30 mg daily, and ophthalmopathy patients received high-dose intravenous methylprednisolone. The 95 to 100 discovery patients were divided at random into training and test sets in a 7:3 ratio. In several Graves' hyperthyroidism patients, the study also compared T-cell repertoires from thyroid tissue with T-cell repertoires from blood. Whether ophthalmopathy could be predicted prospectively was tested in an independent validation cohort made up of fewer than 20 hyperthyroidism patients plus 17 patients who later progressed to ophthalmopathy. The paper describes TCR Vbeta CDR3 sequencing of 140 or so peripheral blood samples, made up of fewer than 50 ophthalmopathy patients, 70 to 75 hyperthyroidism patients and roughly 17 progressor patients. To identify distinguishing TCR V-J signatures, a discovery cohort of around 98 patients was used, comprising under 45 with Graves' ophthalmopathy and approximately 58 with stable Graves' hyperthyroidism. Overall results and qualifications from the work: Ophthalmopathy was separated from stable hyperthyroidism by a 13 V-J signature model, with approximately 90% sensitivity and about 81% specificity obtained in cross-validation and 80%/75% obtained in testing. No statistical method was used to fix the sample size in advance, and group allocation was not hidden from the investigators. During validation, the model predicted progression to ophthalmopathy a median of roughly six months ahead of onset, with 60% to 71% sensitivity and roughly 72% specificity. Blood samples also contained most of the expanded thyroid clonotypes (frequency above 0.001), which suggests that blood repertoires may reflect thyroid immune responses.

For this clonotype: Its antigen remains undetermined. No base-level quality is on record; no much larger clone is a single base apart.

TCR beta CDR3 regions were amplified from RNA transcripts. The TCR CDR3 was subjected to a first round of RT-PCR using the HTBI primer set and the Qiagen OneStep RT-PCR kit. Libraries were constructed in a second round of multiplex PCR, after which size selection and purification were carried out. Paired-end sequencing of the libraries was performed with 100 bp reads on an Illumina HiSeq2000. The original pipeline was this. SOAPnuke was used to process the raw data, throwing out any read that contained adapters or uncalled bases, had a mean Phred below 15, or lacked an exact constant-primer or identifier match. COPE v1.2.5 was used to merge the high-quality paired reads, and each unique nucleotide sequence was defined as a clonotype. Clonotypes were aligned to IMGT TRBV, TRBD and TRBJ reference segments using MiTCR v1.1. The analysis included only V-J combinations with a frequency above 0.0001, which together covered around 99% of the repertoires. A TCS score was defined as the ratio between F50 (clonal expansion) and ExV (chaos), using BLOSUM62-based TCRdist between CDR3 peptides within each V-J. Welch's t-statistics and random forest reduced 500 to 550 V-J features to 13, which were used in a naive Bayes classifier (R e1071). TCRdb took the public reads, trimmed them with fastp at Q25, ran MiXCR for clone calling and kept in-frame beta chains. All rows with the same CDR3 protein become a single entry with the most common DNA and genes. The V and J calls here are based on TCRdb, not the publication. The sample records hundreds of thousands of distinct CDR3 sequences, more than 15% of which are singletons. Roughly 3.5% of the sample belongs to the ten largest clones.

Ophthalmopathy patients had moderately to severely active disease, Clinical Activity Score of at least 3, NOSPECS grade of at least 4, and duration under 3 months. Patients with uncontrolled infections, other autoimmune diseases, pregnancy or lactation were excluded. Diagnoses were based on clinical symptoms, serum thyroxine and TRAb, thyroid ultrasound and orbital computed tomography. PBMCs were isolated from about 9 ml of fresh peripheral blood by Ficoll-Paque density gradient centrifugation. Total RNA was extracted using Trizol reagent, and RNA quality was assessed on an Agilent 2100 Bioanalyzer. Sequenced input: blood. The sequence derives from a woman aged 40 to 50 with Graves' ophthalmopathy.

The bases read TGCAGCGTCCCAGGCAGGGGGCAAGAGACCCAGTACTTC. It specifies CSVPGRGQETQYF. The sequence joins TRBV29-1 to TRBJ2-5; 7 bases in between match TRBD1. At the junction V is shortened by 6 bases and J by 2 bases; bases outside the gene matches: 6. CDR1 and CDR2 were assigned from the germline V gene as SQVTM and ANQGSEA. The cysteine opens and the phenylalanine closes a CDR3 of 13 amino acids. The read is trimmed to its CDR3 DNA, 39 bases read in frame from base 1.